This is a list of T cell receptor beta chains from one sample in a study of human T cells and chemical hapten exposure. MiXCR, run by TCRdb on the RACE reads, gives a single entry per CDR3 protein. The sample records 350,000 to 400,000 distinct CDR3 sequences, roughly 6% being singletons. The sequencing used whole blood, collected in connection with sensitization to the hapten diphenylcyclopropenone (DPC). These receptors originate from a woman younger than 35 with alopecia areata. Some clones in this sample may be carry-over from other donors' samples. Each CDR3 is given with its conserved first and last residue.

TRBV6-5 CASSRKTTYEQYF
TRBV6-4 CASSGQGATNTGELFF
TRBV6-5 CASGPRGGNQPQHF
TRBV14 CASSQISGGIREQYF
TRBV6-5 CASTRSPGQGYEQYF
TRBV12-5 CASGPAGAGNTIYF
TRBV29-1 CSVAGGDGTDTQYF
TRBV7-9 CASSLETQNQPQHF
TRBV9 CASSSNFQGAGNTIYF
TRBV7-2 CASSLMSGGAYNEQFF
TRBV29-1 CSVEPVDSPGYTF
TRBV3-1 CASSQQTTGANVLTF
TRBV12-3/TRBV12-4 CATQAGNTEAFF
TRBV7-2 CASSPNRDSLTDTQYF
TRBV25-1 CASSDRQGFQETQYF
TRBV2 CASSETAGAGGLVGYTF
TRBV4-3 CASSQARDKPQHF
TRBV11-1 CASSLLPADSPLHF
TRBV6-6 CASSPQASGANVLTF
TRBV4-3 CASSQYDRAGNEQYF
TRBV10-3 CAIGQERSVNTEAFF
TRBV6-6 CASRLSRDSGNEQYF
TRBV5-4 CASSFNSGTGVGGYTF
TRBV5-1 CASSLGTANEQFF
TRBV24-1 CATSGPSGSDNEQFF
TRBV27 CATTSGGGNEQFF
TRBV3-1 CASSQDAGVGQPQHF
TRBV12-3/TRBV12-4 CASSLTGGTIQETQYF
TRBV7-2 CASSPKLAGRQETQYF
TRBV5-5 CASSSGTGPLPQHF
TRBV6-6 CATTEARGQPQHF
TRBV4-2 CASSQEGINQPQHF
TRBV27 CASAKLGSSNQPQHF
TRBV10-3 CAIRGASEAFF
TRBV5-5 CASSLGDISYEQYF
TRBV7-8 CASSPRVSPLHF
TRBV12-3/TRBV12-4 CASSLEIAANYGYTF
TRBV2 CASRQDRGSGYTF
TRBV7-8 CASSRWGQAENVLANVLTF
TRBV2 CASSVDGRGPQHF